Following are 10 T cell receptor beta chains from one sample sequenced in a study of CD8 T cells in Susac syndrome. After extraction with the RNeasy kit, 0.5 to 1 ug of the RNA was reverse transcribed using random hexamers. TCRdb processed the immunoSEQ multiplex PCR reads anew with MiXCR; each CDR3 protein has one entry. The sample carries about 180,000 distinct CDR3 sequences, approximately 94% recorded once. The material sequenced was CD4+ T cells from PBMCs. The receptors shown here come from a human donor with Susac syndrome.

The V and J genes are TRBV5-6 and TRBJ2-3, with 12 bases fitting TRBD2. V shed 4 bases and J 4 bases; nucleotides not matched to a gene: 4. The CDR3 length is 15 residues. From germline, CDR1 is SGHDT and CDR2 YYEEEE. The CDR3 bases are TGTGCCAGCAGCGTGGGACTAGCGGGCTCAGATACGCAGTATTTT. This encodes CASSVGLAGSDTQYF. Combining the CDR3 with reference TRBV5-6 and TRBJ2-3 gives the whole variable domain DAGVTQSPTHLIKTRGQQVTLRCSPKSGHDTVSWYQQALGQGPQFIFQYYEEEERQRGNFPDRFSGHQFPNYSSELNVNALLLGDSALYLCASSVGLAGSDTQYFGPGTRLTVL.

The gene calls are TRBV2 and TRBJ2-5; weak D call: TRBD1 (5 bases). Trimming took 11 bases from V and 0 from J, leaving 16 bases between them. Germline V lookup: CDR1 SNHLY, CDR2 FYNNEI. The CDR3 spans 14 residues. The DNA for the CDR3 is TGTGCCGGAGACAGCCCTTCTGACCAAGAGACCCAGTACTTC. This encodes CAGDSPSDQETQYF.

The chain combines TRBV4-3 with TRBJ2-7, with D maybe TRBD1 (7 bases). V was cut by 2 bases and J by 1 base, with 21 bases left in between. This CDR3 is built from 18 residues. The V gene's germline CDR1 is LGHNA and CDR2 YSLEER. CDR3 residues: CASSQKPPSGGLSYEQYF. CDR3 bases: TGCGCCAGCAGCCAAAAACCCCCGTCAGGGGGGCTTTCCTACGAGCAGTACTTC.

The V call is TRBV7-2, the J call TRBJ2-5; possible D gene TRBD1, 5 bases. The ends were cut back, 0 bases at V and 2 bases at J, with 13 bases in the middle. This CDR3 spans 16 amino acids. CDR1 is SGHTA, CDR2 FQGNSA, per germline. CDR3 protein: CASSLANVRGQETQYF. In nucleotides, the CDR3 is TGTGCCAGCAGCTTAGCTAATGTTAGGGGTCAAGAGACCCAGTACTTC.

This clonotype appeared a single time. This chain joins TRBV29-1 and TRBJ2-1; D not certain. The germline CDR1 and CDR2 sequences are SQVTM and ANQGSEA. V lost 6 bases and J lost 6, with 15 bases in between. This CDR3 spans 13 amino acids. The CDR3 nucleotides read TGCAGCGTCCGTTTTACGTCAGTCAATGAGCAGTTCTTC. It is translated as CSVRFTSVNEQFF.

The chain joins TRBV10-3 to TRBJ2-2, with no clear D. Germline V gene lookup returns CDR1 ENHRY and CDR2 SYGVKD. The CDR3 has 13 residues. Trimming took 10 bases from V and 4 from J, leaving 13 bases between them. The DNA for the CDR3 is TGTGCCACTTGTAGACCGTCCACCGGGGAGCTGTTTTTT. Residues: CATCRPSTGELFF.

This clonotype appeared a few times. The rearrangement uses TRBV4-2 and TRBJ2-7; D unresolved. With 0 bases removed from V and 3 bases from J, the gap between germline ends came to 6 bases. CDR3 length: 13 residues. The germline gives CDR1 LGHNA, CDR2 YNFKEQ. This chain's CDR3 is CASSQEDGYEQYF. The CDR3 DNA is TGTGCCAGCAGCCAAGAGGACGGCTACGAGCAGTACTTC.

The chain links TRBV20-1 to TRBJ2-5, with TRBD1 identical over 7 bases. This CDR3 is built from 13 residues. J lost 1 base, V lost 6 bases, and 5 bases had no gene match. The germline V gene has CDR1 DFQATT and CDR2 SNEGSKA (reference sequence). CDR3 sequence (DNA): TGCAGTGCCGCCCCAGGGGGCCAAGAGACCCAGTACTTC. It codes for CSAAPGGQETQYF.

This rearrangement joins TRBV5-1 to TRBJ2-1, with 10 bases aligning to TRBD2. V lost 5 bases and J lost 5; bases outside the gene matches: 4. The CDR3 totals 14 residues. From germline, CDR1 is SGHRS and CDR2 YFSETQ. This chain's CDR3 is CASSSTSGNNEQFF. The CDR3 DNA reads as TGCGCCAGCAGTTCTACTAGCGGGAACAATGAGCAGTTCTTC.

The chain links TRBV5-1 to TRBJ1-1, with no clear D. The CDR3 length is 14 residues. Trimming stripped 4 bases from V and 2 bases from J, with 12 bases between. Looked up from germline, CDR1 is SGHRS and CDR2 is YFSETQ. The CDR3 is CASSRAGSNTEAFF. The CDR3 DNA sequence: TGCGCCAGCAGCAGGGCAGGAAGTAACACTGAAGCTTTCTTT.